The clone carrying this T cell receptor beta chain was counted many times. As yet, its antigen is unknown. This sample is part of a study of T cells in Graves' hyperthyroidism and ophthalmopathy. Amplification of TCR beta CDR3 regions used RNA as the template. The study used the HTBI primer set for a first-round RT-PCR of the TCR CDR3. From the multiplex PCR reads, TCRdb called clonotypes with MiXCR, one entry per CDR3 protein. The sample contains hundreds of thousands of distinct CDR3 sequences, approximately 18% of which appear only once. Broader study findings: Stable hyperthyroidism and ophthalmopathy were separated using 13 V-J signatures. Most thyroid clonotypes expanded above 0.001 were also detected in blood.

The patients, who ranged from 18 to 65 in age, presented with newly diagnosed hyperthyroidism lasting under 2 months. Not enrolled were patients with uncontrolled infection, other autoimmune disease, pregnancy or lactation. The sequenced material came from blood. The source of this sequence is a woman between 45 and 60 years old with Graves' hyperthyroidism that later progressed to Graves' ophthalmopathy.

The CDR3 DNA sequence: TGTGCCAGCAGTTTATCTTCGGACAGGGGCAACTATGGCTACACCTTC. Translation gives CASSLSSDRGNYGYTF. The chain combines TRBV27 with TRBJ1-2; 9 bases match TRBD1. Per the germline V gene, CDR1 is MNHEY and CDR2 is SMNVEV (reference sequence). This CDR3 has 16 amino acids. Losses at the gene ends were 0 bases for V and 2 bases for J; bases not matched to a gene: 4.